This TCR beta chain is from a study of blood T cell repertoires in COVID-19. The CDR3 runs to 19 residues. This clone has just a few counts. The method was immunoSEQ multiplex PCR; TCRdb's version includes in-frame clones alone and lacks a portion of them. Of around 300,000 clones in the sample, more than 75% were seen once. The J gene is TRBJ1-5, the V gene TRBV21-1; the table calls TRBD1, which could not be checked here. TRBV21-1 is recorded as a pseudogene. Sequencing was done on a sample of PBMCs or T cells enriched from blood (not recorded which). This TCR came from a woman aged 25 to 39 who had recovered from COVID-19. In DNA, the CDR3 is TGTGCCAGCAGACTAAAGGCATGGACAGGGGGCATGAGCAATCAGCCCCAGCATTTT. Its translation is CASRLKAWTGGMSNQPQHF.